Detailed here is one TCR beta chain. This specimen includes other DNA sequences encoding the same CDR3. The data were taken from a study of blood T cell repertoires in COVID-19. The overall study: Sites across the United States, Italy and Spain contributed samples from acute and convalescent COVID-19. The analysed material was cDNA or gDNA that came from T cells, B-cell-depleted T cells, or PBMCs.

The authors' processing: Amplification from reference gene primers served as the basis for estimated nucleated cell counts. Here immunoSEQ multiplex PCR was the method, and the copy in TCRdb shows in-frame clones only, minus some. Clone size and the V and J calls come from that table; the DNA yielded D and trimming. In the table there are some 80,000 clones, around 90% of which are singletons. The V end was cut by 4 bases, the J end by 6 bases, with 7 bases between. Germline V gives CDR1 LGHNA, CDR2 YSLEER. CDR3 length: 13 amino acids. The clonotype was recovered from a human donor in a cohort sampled during active COVID-19. Sequencing was performed on peripheral blood. The chain has TRBV4-3 and TRBJ1-6, with D possibly TRBD1 on 5 matching bases. In DNA form, the CDR3 reads TGCGCCAGCAGCCGACAGATTAATTCACCCCTCCACTTT. Protein product: CASSRQINSPLHF.